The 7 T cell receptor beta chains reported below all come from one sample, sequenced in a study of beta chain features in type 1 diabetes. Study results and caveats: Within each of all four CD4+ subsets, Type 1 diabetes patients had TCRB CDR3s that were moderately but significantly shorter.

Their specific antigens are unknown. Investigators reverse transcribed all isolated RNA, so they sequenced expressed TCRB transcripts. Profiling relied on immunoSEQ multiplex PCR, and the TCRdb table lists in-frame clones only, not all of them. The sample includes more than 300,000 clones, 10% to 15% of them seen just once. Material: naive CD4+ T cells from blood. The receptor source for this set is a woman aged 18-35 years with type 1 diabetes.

As DNA, the CDR3 is TGTGCCAGCAGCTTAGTTGGTGGGGGGACCTCCGAGCAGTACTTC. Amino acid sequence: CASSLVGGGTSEQYF. J is TRBJ2-7 and V is TRBV7-9, with a weak D call TRBD2 (6 bases). The CDR3 extends over 15 amino acids. The V end lost 1 base, the J end lost 6 bases, and 16 bases lay between the germline ends. The germline V gene has CDR1 SEHNR and CDR2 FQNEAQ (reference sequence).

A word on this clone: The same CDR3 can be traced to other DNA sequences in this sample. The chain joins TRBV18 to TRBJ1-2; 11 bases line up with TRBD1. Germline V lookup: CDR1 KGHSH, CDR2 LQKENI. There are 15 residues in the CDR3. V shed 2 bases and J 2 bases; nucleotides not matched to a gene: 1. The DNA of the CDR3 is TGTGCCAGCTCACCAGGGACAGGGGGGAACTATGGCTACACCTTC. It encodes CASSPGTGGNYGYTF.

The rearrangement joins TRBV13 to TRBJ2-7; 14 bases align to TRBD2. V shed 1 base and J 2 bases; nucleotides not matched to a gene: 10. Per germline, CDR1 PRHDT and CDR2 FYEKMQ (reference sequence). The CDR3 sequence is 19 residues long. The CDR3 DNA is TGTGCCAGCAGCTTAGTCAAAAGACTAGCGGGAGGGCCAACCTACGAGCAGTACTTC. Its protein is CASSLVKRLAGGPTYEQYF.

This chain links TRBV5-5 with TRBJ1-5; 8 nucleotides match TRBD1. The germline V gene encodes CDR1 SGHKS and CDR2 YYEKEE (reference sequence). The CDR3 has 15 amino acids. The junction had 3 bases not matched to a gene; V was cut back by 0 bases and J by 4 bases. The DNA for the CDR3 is TGTGCCAGCAGCTTGGCAGGACAGGGTAATCAGCCCCAGCATTTT. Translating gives CASSLAGQGNQPQHF.

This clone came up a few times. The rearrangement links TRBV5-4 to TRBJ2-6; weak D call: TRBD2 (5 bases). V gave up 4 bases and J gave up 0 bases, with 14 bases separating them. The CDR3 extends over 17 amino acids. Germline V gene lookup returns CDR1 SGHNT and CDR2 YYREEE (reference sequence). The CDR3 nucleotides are TGTGCCAGCAGCGGCCGCGAGCGGCGCTCTGGGGCCAACGTCCTGACTTTC. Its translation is CASSGRERRSGANVLTF.

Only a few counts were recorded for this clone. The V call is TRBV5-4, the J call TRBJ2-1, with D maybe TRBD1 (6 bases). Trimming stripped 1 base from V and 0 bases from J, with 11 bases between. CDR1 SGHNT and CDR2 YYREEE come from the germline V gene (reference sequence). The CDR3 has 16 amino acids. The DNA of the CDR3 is TGTGCCAGCAGCTTGCCCCAGGGGCGCTCCTACAATGAGCAGTTCTTC. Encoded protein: CASSLPQGRSYNEQFF.

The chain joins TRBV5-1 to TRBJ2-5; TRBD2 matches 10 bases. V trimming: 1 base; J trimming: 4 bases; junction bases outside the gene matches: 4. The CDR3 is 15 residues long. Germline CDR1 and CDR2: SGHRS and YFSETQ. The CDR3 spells CASSLRLAGGETQYF. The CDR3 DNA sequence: TGCGCCAGCAGCTTGCGCTTAGCGGGAGGAGAGACCCAGTACTTC. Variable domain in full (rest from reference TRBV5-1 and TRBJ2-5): KAGVTQTPRYLIKTRGQQVTLSCSPISGHRSVSWYQQTPGQGLQFLFEYFSETQRNKGNFPGRFSGRQFSNSRSEMNVSTLELGDSALYLCASSLRLAGGETQYFGPGTRLLVL.